This TCR beta chain was obtained from a study of T cell responses to AZD1222 COVID-19 vaccine. Study information: Recipients boosted at about 4 weeks or about 12 weeks are pooled.

Sequencing used immunoSEQ multiplex PCR; TCRdb keeps in-frame clones, though not all of them. The sample comprises some 120,000 clones, roughly 90% of which are singletons, and 1.1% rests with the top ten. Findings and caveats of the study: There were mostly white British donors and more females than males, and clonal diversity was possibly underestimated. Repertoires were collected only later (after the peak T cell response had occurred). Within unmutated variant regions lay the reported targets of nearly half of spike-specific TCRs.

The V and J ends lost 0 bases and 6 bases, in that order; junction bases with no gene match: 6. The CDR3 is 14 amino acids. Germline V lookup: CDR1 SGDLS, CDR2 YYNGEE. Worth noting for this clone: Its antigen remains unknown.

The rearrangement links TRBV9 to TRBJ2-7; TRBD2 matches at 7 bases. Sequencing was performed on peripheral blood, taken on day 0 of AZD1222 vaccination. The receptor comes from an adult in good health. In nucleotides, the CDR3 is TGTGCCAGCAGCGTAGAGTGGTCGGGGGGCGAGCAGTACTTC. Residues: CASSVEWSGGEQYF.